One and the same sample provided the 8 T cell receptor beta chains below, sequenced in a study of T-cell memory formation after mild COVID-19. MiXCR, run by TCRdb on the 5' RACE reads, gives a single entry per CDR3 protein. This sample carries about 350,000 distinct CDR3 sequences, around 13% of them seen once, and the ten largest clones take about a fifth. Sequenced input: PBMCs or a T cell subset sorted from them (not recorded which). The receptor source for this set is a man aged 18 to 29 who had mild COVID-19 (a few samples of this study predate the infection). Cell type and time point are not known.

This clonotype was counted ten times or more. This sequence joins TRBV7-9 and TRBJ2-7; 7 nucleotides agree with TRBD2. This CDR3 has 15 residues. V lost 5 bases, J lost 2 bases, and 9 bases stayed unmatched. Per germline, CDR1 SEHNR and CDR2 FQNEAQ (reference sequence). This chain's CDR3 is CASSPVRDYTYEQYF. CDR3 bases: TGTGCCAGCAGCCCAGTACGGGACTACACCTACGAGCAGTACTTC.

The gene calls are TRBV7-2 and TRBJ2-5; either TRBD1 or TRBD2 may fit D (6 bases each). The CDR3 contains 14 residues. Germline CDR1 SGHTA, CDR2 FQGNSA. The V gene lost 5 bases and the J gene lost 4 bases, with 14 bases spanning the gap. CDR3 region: CASSRGGGGETQYF. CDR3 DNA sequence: TGTGCCAGCAGCAGAGGAGGGGGAGGAGAGACCCAGTACTTC.

CDR3 coding DNA: TGTGCCAGCAGCTTTATGAGGTATGAGCAGTTCTTC. Protein sequence: CASSFMRYEQFF. The chain couples TRBV11-2 to TRBJ2-1; D not resolved. V was pared by 3 bases and J by 8 bases, with 8 bases between. Germline V gene sequence: CDR1 SGHAT, CDR2 FQNNGV. This CDR3 has 12 residues.

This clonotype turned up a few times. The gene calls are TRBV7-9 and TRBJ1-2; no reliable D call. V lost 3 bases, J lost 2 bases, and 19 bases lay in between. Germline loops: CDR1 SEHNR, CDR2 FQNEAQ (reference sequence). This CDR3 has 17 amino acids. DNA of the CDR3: TGTGCCAGCAGCTTCTCCGGCGGCCGGCCGGGAAACTATGGCTACACCTTC. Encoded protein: CASSFSGGRPGNYGYTF.

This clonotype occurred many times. The CDR3 loop is CAISESSQPAKETQYF. In nucleotides, the CDR3 is TGTGCCATCAGTGAGTCGAGCCAGCCCGCCAAGGAGACCCAGTACTTC. The chain is built from TRBV10-3 and TRBJ2-5; D gene ambiguous. The V and J ends lost 0 bases and 5 bases respectively, with 16 bases between them. This CDR3 has 16 amino acids. In germline, CDR1 is ENHRY, CDR2 SYGVKD.

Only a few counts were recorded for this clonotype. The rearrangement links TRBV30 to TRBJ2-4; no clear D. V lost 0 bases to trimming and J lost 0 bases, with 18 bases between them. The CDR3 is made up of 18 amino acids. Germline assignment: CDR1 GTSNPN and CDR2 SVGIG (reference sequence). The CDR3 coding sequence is TGTGCCTGGAGTGTAAGAAGCCTGAATTTGTTAGCCAAAAACATTCAGTACTTC. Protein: CAWSVRSLNLLAKNIQYF.

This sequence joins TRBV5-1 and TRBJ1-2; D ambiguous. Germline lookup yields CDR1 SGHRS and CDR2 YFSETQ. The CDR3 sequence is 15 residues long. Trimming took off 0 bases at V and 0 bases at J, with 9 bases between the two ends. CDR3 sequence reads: CASSLVLDPNYGYTF. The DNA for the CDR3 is TGCGCCAGCAGCTTGGTCCTGGACCCTAACTATGGCTACACCTTC.

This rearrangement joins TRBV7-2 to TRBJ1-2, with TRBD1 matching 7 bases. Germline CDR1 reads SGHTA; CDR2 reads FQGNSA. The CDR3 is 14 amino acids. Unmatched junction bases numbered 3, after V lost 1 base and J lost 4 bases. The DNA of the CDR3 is TGTGCCAGCAGCTTAGGGGGGACAGCCTATGGCTACACCTTC. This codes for CASSLGGTAYGYTF.